This T cell receptor (beta chain) was sequenced for a study of blood T cells in healthy people across ages. About the research overall: Per every two T cells, about one barcoded beta molecule was captured by template switching. Findings of the study overall: Any conclusive comparison of naive versus antigen-experienced cells was prevented by using unsorted PBMCs.

For the second PCR, which ran for about 7 to 11 cycles, a sample-barcoded 5' primer and a J-beta primer mix were used. TCRdb reprocessed the 5' RACE reads via MiXCR and lists one record per CDR3 protein. Among some 1.4 million distinct CDR3 sequences listed, 42% were seen once. A note on this clonotype: Its antigen is not identified.

Germline trimming cut 0 bases from V and 5 bases from J; bases unmatched to any gene: 6. The V gene's germline CDR1 is LNHNV and CDR2 YYDKDF (reference sequence). CDR3 length equals 15 residues. The material sequenced was blood. This receptor was identified in a woman younger than 35 in good health. J is TRBJ2-7 and V is TRBV15; TRBD1 aligns across 8 bases. CDR3 DNA: TGTGCCACCAGCAGAGATAGAGGACAGGGAAACGAGCAGTACTTC. Its protein product is CATSRDRGQGNEQYF.